This is a list of T cell receptor beta chains from one sample in a study of T cell repertoires in cytomegalovirus infection. The antigens for these receptors are not known. Using its own MiXCR run on the reads, TCRdb lists one record per CDR3 protein. The table lists about 900,000 distinct CDR3 sequences, roughly 31% of them singletons. The sequencing here drew on cultured CD8+ T cells from PBMCs, taken from culture after CMV antigen stimulation. These TCRs come from a human donor in good health (CMV status not recorded). Some clones in this sample may be carry-over from other donors' samples. The CDR3 runs from the conserved cysteine through the conserved F or W. The order of the fields is CDR3 protein, CDR3 DNA, J gene, D gene, V gene, clone size. The D gene is left open where the match is weak. Not all rows give a size; the values are once, few, many and, for expanded clones, a class.

CASRRGSTEAFF	TGTGCCAGCAGGAGGGGTTCCACTGAAGCTTTCTTT	TRBJ1-1	.	TRBV2	few
CASSFYLTGPGYTF	TGTGCCAGCAGCTTTTACTTGACAGGGCCTGGCTACACCTTC	TRBJ1-2	TRBD1	TRBV7-2	few
CASSEELAGYEQYF	TGTGCCAGCAGTGAGGAGCTGGCGGGCTACGAGCAGTACTTC	TRBJ2-7	.	TRBV2	few
CASSWASNEQFF	TGTGCCAGCAGCTGGGCTAGCAATGAGCAGTTCTTC	TRBJ2-1	.	TRBV6-2/TRBV6-3	few
CASRQAENEQFF	TGTGCCAGCAGACAAGCCGAGAATGAGCAGTTCTTC	TRBJ2-1	.	TRBV4-2	.
CASSGYRGGTGELFF	TGTGCCAGCAGCGGATACAGGGGAGGTACCGGGGAGCTGTTTTTT	TRBJ2-2	.	TRBV7-9	.
CASTLSPETVGEYGYTF	TGTGCCAGCACCCTATCGCCTGAGACAGTGGGAGAGTATGGCTACACCTTC	TRBJ1-2	.	TRBV6-6	.
CASRSGGHNEQFF	TGTGCCAGCAGAAGCGGGGGGCACAATGAGCAGTTCTTC	TRBJ2-1	TRBD2	TRBV27	.
CASSGRGDYNEQFF	TGTGCCAGCAGTGGGCGGGGAGACTACAATGAGCAGTTCTTC	TRBJ2-1	.	TRBV2	few
CASSYSWLAGGYQETQYF	TGTGCCAGCAGTTACTCTTGGCTAGCGGGGGGATACCAAGAGACCCAGTACTTC	TRBJ2-5	TRBD2	TRBV6-6	few
CASSLFSAPPPDTQYF	TGTGCCAGCAGCTTGTTCTCGGCCCCCCCTCCAGATACGCAGTATTTT	TRBJ2-3	.	TRBV5-6	few
CASKVPGTTRSTDTQYF	TGTGCCAGCAAAGTGCCCGGGACTACCCGTAGCACAGATACGCAGTATTTT	TRBJ2-3	TRBD2	TRBV28	.
CASGRPGRVNVLTF	TGTGCCAGCGGAAGGCCCGGTCGTGTTAACGTCCTGACTTTC	TRBJ2-6	.	TRBV12-3/TRBV12-4	.
CASSLPTHTIQGKGIRTEAFF	TGTGCCAGCAGCTTACCAACCCATACCATTCAAGGGAAGGGAATTAGGACTGAAGCTTTCTTT	TRBJ1-1	.	TRBV7-9	few
CASSLMVGSFAFF	TGTGCCAGCAGCTTAATGGTAGGATCGTTCGCTTTCTTT	TRBJ1-1	.	TRBV7-6	few
CASSWTDNTEAFF	TGTGCCAGTAGTTGGACAGATAACACTGAAGCTTTCTTT	TRBJ1-1	.	TRBV19	few
CASSTSSDRGNYGYTF	TGTGCCAGCAGCACCAGCTCGGACAGGGGTAACTATGGCTACACCTTC	TRBJ1-2	TRBD1	TRBV9	few
CASSLEPQGARTDTQYF	TGTGCCAGCAGCTTAGAGCCCCAGGGGGCGCGGACAGATACGCAGTATTTT	TRBJ2-3	TRBD1	TRBV7-9	many
CASSDLTGTDTQYF	TGTGCCAGCAGTGACCTTACGGGCACAGATACGCAGTATTTT	TRBJ2-3	.	TRBV6-1	.